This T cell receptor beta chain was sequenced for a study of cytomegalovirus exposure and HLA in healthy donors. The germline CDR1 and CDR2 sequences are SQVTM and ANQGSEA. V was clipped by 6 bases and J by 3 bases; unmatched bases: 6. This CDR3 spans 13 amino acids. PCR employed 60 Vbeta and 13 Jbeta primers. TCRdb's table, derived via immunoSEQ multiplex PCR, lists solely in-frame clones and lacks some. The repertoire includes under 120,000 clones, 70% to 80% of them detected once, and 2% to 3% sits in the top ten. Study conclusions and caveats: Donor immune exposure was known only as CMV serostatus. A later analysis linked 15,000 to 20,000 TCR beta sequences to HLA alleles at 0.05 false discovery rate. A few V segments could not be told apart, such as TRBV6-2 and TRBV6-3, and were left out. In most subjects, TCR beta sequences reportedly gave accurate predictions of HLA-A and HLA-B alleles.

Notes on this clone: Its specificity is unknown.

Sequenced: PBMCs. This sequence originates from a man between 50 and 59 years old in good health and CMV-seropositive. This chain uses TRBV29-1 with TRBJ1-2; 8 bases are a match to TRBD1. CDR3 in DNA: TGCAGCGTCCCCGGACAGGGCTACTATGGCTACACCTTC. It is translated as CSVPGQGYYGYTF. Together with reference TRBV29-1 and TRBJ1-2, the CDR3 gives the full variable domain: SAVISQKPSRDICQRGTSLTIQCQVDSQVTMMFWYRQQPGQSLTLIATANQGSEATYESGFVIDKFPISRPNLTFSTLTVSNMSPEDSSIYLCSVPGQGYYGYTFGSGTRLTVV.